This T cell receptor beta chain derives from a study of T cells after posttransplantation cyclophosphamide. General observations from the study: Donor CD8+ memory clones often dominated recipient blood repertoires at later times. Blood and skin or GI T cell repertoires showed limited TRB overlap. TRB clonality was highly associated with recipient CMV seropositivity and reactivation.

In regard to this clone: The target antigen is unknown.

The CDR3 runs to 14 residues. CDR1 is SGDLS, CDR2 YYNGEE, per germline. The V end was cut by 4 bases, the J end by 8 bases, with 15 bases between. The table came from immunoSEQ multiplex PCR; TCRdb's copy has only in-frame clones and leaves some out. The data contain about 52,000 clones, 70% to 90% of them singletons. The clonotype comes from a man aged 25 to 40 with a blood cancer, CMV-positive, and with a related stem cell donor. This rearrangement joins TRBV9 to TRBJ1-4; D unclear. The source material was PBMCs. The CDR3 sequence is CASSPVRADEKLFF. The CDR3 DNA is TGTGCCAGCAGCCCCGTGAGGGCGGACGAAAAACTGTTTTTT.